Presented here are 3 T cell receptor beta chains from one specimen sequenced in a study of response to subunit inactivated influenza vaccine. One entry per CDR3 protein, called by TCRdb with MiXCR from the RT-PCR reads. Of about 620,000 distinct CDR3 sequences in the sample, 10% to 12% were seen once. These data are also associated with another study on T cells expressing NK-cell markers. That study adds: Making the TCR beta cDNA relied on 5'RACE template switching with UMIs.

The sequenced sample was PBMCs from blood, obtained on the day of vaccination. The receptors shown here come from a man aged 50 or older who received an inactivated influenza vaccine.

Ten or more counts support this clonotype. The chain employs TRBV9 and TRBJ2-5; D is unresolved. The ends were cut back, 0 bases at V and 2 bases at J, with 5 bases in the middle. Germline CDR1 and CDR2: SGDLS and YYNGEE. This CDR3 spans 13 amino acids. The CDR3 sequence: CASSVAVQETQYF. As DNA, the CDR3 is TGTGCCAGCAGCGTAGCGGTACAAGAGACCCAGTACTTC.

CDR3 coding DNA: TGTGCCAGCAGTCAGGGGCTAACAGGGAACTATGGCTACACCTTC. Translated: CASSQGLTGNYGYTF. The chain uses TRBV6-2 or TRBV6-3 and TRBJ1-2, with a weak D call TRBD1 (6 bases). Germline V CDR1 and CDR2: MNHEY, SVGEGT. The CDR3 has 15 amino acids. V was cut by 5 bases and J by 2 bases, with 15 bases left in between.

There are many counts of this clonotype. The chain has TRBV18 and TRBJ2-2, with D tentatively TRBD2 (5 bases). The CDR3 consists of 17 residues. From germline, CDR1 is KGHSH and CDR2 LQKENI. V was pared by 3 bases and J by 1 base, with 15 bases between. This CDR3 reads CASSPRSLGENTGELFF. The CDR3 DNA reads as TGTGCCAGCTCACCTCGATCTCTGGGAGAGAACACCGGGGAGCTGTTTTTT.